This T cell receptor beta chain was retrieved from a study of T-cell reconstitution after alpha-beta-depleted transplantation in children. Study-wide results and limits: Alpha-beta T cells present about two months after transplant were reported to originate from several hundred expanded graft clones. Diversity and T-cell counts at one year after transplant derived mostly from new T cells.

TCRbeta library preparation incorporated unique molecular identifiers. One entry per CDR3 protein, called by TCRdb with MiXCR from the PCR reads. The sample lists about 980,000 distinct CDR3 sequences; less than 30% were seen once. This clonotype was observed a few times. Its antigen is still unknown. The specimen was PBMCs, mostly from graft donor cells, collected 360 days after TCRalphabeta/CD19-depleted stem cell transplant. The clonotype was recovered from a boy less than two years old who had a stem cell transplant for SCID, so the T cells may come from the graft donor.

CDR3 sequence reads: CASRNPRTGSRVYGYTF. In nucleotides, the CDR3 is TGCGCCAGCAGAAACCCTAGGACAGGGTCAAGGGTCTATGGCTACACCTTC. The chain carries TRBV5-1 and TRBJ1-2; 8 bases fit TRBD1. The CDR3 runs to 17 residues. With V trimmed by 5 bases and J by 4 bases, 16 bases remained unmatched. Germline CDR1 is SGHRS and CDR2 is YFSETQ.